This T cell receptor (beta chain) was sequenced for a study of blood T cell repertoires in COVID-19. Participants, 18 to 89 years old, spanned more than 20 US areas. V was clipped by 0 bases and J by 2 bases; unmatched bases: 0. This CDR3 spans 14 amino acids. From germline, CDR1 is SGHRS and CDR2 YFSETQ. Methods used by the authors: Nucleated cell counts were estimated from reference gene primer amplification. Here immunoSEQ multiplex PCR was the method, and the copy in TCRdb shows in-frame clones only, minus some. V and J calls and clone size follow that table, whereas D and trimming were derived from the DNA. The table lists about 220,000 clones, roughly 90% of them singletons, with around 3.5% in the top ten.

Sequencing input: PBMCs or T cells enriched from blood (not recorded which). This receptor was taken from a woman aged 40 to 55 with acute COVID-19. The V gene is TRBV5-1, the J gene TRBJ1-2, with 8 bases that match TRBD1. As DNA, the CDR3 is TGCGCCAGCAGCTTGGGGGACAGGAACTATGGCTACACCTTC. The encoded protein is CASSLGDRNYGYTF. Complete variable domain (other parts from reference TRBV5-1 and TRBJ1-2): KAGVTQTPRYLIKTRGQQVTLSCSPISGHRSVSWYQQTPGQGLQFLFEYFSETQRNKGNFPGRFSGRQFSNSRSEMNVSTLELGDSALYLCASSLGDRNYGYTFGSGTRLTVV.